This T cell receptor beta chain was observed in a study of metastatic and nonmetastatic thyroid tumors. Looking at the study overall: Both malignant and benign thyroid patients supplied peripheral blood and tumor or nodule tissue samples, across which the repertoires of these patients were then compared. Study-wide results and caveats: Reported TCR beta diversity, measured in blood and tumor, was significantly higher for malignant thyroid tumors than for benign nodules.

TCRdb recomputed clones from the PCR reads via MiXCR. The sample lists roughly 38,000 clones, around 20% occurring once. Every patient was untreated before thyroid surgery. In regard to this clone: Its antigen is still unknown.

V lost 5 bases and J 10 bases, leaving 17 bases between the germline ends. Germline CDR1 is MNHNS and CDR2 is SASEGT. The CDR3 consists of 13 residues. The chain couples TRBV6-1 to TRBJ1-1, with D possibly TRBD1 on 5 matching bases. The sequencing sample was made of blood. The clonotype was recovered from a female donor with papillary thyroid cancer or a benign thyroid nodule (not recorded which). Some clones in this sample may be carry-over from other donors' samples. CDR3 bases: TGTGCCAGCAGTCCAAGGCTAGGGGATGGAGCTTTCTTT. It encodes CASSPRLGDGAFF.